This is a list of T cell receptor beta chains from one sample in a study of a mutant IDH1 vaccine in newly diagnosed glioma. Profiled with immunoSEQ multiplex PCR; TCRdb holds only in-frame clones, not every one. Of tens of thousands of clones listed, 75% to 90% are singletons. Sequenced material: PBMCs, taken from a glioma patient treated with radiotherapy, temozolomide or both. Receptors were obtained from a woman aged 40-49 years with glioma. CDR3s include the opening cysteine and the closing phenylalanine or tryptophan. The D gene is left open where the match is weak. The listing skips clone size in some rows; elsewhere it reads once, few, many or a size class.

D gene	clone size	V gene	J gene	CDR3 protein	CDR3 DNA
.	.	TRBV5-1	TRBJ1-3	CASRPLGRPSGNTIYF	TGCGCCAGCAGACCTCTTGGGAGACCCTCTGGAAACACCATATATTTT
.	.	TRBV5-1	TRBJ2-2	CASSLPGVGTGELFF	TGCGCCAGCAGCTTGCCGGGTGTCGGGACCGGGGAGCTGTTTTTT
TRBD2	.	TRBV2	TRBJ2-7	CASMYWTSGSEQYF	TGTGCCAGCATGTACTGGACTAGCGGTAGCGAGCAGTACTTC
TRBD1	.	TRBV27	TRBJ1-5	CASSPGTGGRQPQHF	TGTGCCAGCAGTCCGGGGACAGGGGGACGGCAGCCCCAGCATTTT
.	few	TRBV25-1	TRBJ1-1	CASSAGEDTEAFF	TGTGCCAGCAGTGCCGGGGAGGACACTGAAGCTTTCTTT
.	once	TRBV7-9	TRBJ2-7	CASSPQDSPYEQYF	TGTGCCAGCAGCCCCCAGGACAGCCCCTACGAGCAGTACTTC
.	.	TRBV19	TRBJ1-2	CASSTVGRTYGYTF	TGTGCCAGTAGTACAGTCGGGCGGACCTATGGCTACACCTTC
.	.	TRBV5-1	TRBJ2-1	CASSLNRYNEQFF	TGCGCCAGCAGTTTGAATAGGTACAATGAGCAGTTCTTC
.	once	TRBV2	TRBJ2-3	CASNKEQPTQYF	TGTGCCAGCAACAAGGAGCAACCTACGCAGTATTTT
.	.	TRBV19	TRBJ2-7	CASSISAQSNYEQYF	TGTGCCAGTAGTATTTCCGCCCAATCTAACTACGAGCAGTACTTC
.	.	TRBV7-2	TRBJ1-2	CASSSRARDSGGYTF	TGTGCCAGCAGCTCCCGGGCCCGGGATTCGGGTGGCTACACCTTC
.	.	TRBV5-1	TRBJ1-2	CASSLVGGPGYTF	TGCGCCAGCAGCTTGGTGGGAGGGCCCGGCTACACCTTC
TRBD1	.	TRBV5-1	TRBJ1-4	CASSHRDRAEKLFF	TGCGCCAGCAGCCACCGGGACAGGGCAGAAAAACTGTTTTTT
.	.	TRBV6-5	TRBJ2-7	CASSARNRGRYEQYF	TGTGCCAGCAGTGCCCGTAACCGGGGAAGGTACGAGCAGTACTTC
TRBD1	.	TRBV19	TRBJ1-2	CASRDRESDGYTF	TGTGCCAGTCGGGACAGGGAGTCTGATGGCTACACCTTC
TRBD1	few	TRBV7-2	TRBJ2-7	CASSPGTGLYEQYF	TGTGCCAGCAGCCCCGGGACAGGGCTGTACGAGCAGTACTTC
.	.	TRBV4-1	TRBJ1-1	CASSQDPGTDTEAFF	TGCGCCAGCAGCCAAGATCCCGGGACGGACACTGAAGCTTTCTTT
.	.	TRBV2	TRBJ1-6	CASHTGYSSPLHF	TGTGCCAGTCACACAGGGTATAGTTCACCCCTCCACTTT
.	.	TRBV10-3	TRBJ1-6	CAISDVQLGYNSPLHF	TGTGCCATCAGTGACGTCCAGCTCGGCTATAATTCACCCCTCCACTTT
.	.	TRBV25-1	TRBJ1-1	CASSVRGGKGEAFF	TGTGCCAGCAGTGTACGGGGGGGCAAGGGTGAAGCTTTCTTT
TRBD1	once	TRBV2	TRBJ1-4	CASRDRFEKLFF	TGTGCCAGCAGGGACAGGTTTGAAAAACTGTTTTTT
TRBD1	.	TRBV4-1	TRBJ1-6	CASSPWTGFSYNSPLHF	TGCGCCAGCAGCCCCTGGACAGGATTCTCCTATAATTCACCCCTCCACTTT
.	.	TRBV7-9	TRBJ1-3	CASRLTTGSGNTIYF	TGTGCCAGCAGACTTACCACAGGGAGTGGAAACACCATATATTTT
.	.	TRBV6-5	TRBJ2-1	CASSYSGDEQFF	TGTGCCAGCAGTTACTCCGGTGATGAGCAGTTCTTC
TRBD2	.	TRBV7-6	TRBJ2-5	CASSSIAGGETQYF	TGTGCCAGCAGCTCGATAGCGGGAGGGGAGACCCAGTACTTC
.	.	TRBV2	TRBJ2-7	CASRADEGVSYEQYF	TGTGCCAGCAGAGCTGACGAGGGCGTCTCCTACGAGCAGTACTTC
TRBD1	.	TRBV10-3	TRBJ2-1	CAISEKDRDGYEQFF	TGTGCCATCAGTGAAAAAGACAGGGATGGGTATGAGCAGTTCTTC
.	.	TRBV19	TRBJ2-3	CASSKMRGPRGDTQYF	TGTGCCAGTAGTAAAATGCGGGGGCCTCGCGGAGATACGCAGTATTTT
.	.	TRBV29-1	TRBJ2-2	CSVGEGANTGELFF	TGCAGCGTTGGGGAGGGGGCAAATACCGGGGAGCTGTTTTTT
.	.	TRBV10-3	TRBJ1-1	CATSLQDHGNQAFF	TGTGCCACCTCTTTACAGGATCACGGCAACCAAGCTTTCTTT
.	.	TRBV5-4	TRBJ2-5	CASSLEATRETQYF	TGTGCCAGCAGCTTGGAAGCAACACGGGAGACCCAGTACTTC
TRBD1	.	TRBV18	TRBJ2-1	CASSPGDRGRAFF	TGTGCCAGCTCACCAGGGGACAGGGGACGGGCGTTCTTC
.	.	TRBV6-1	TRBJ1-4	CASSLPTEKLFF	TGTGCCAGCAGTTTGCCCACGGAAAAACTGTTTTTT
.	.	TRBV19	TRBJ2-7	CASSTKRAYEQYF	TGTGCCAGTAGTACGAAGCGGGCCTACGAGCAGTACTTC
TRBD1	.	TRBV5-1	TRBJ1-5	CASSLGGQGPNQPQHF	TGCGCCAGCAGCTTGGGGGGACAGGGCCCTAATCAGCCCCAGCATTTT
.	.	TRBV6-1	TRBJ2-2	CASSPQGNTGELFF	TGTGCCAGCAGCCCCCAGGGGAACACCGGGGAGCTGTTTTTT
.	.	TRBV27	TRBJ2-2	CASSRDANTGELFF	TGTGCCAGCAGTCGTGACGCGAACACCGGGGAGCTGTTTTTT
.	.	TRBV10-1	TRBJ2-5	CASSGGETQYF	TGCGCCAGCAGTGGCGGAGAGACCCAGTACTTC
TRBD2	.	TRBV2	TRBJ2-1	CASSGLAGGQEQFF	TGTGCCAGCAGTGGTCTAGCGGGGGGGCAGGAGCAGTTCTTC
TRBD2	.	TRBV13	TRBJ2-7	CASSSRISGSYEQYF	TGTGCCAGCAGTTCAAGGATTAGCGGGAGCTACGAGCAGTACTTC
.	.	TRBV7-8	TRBJ1-3	CASSRDRGNTIYF	TGTGCCAGCAGCCGGGACCGTGGAAACACCATATATTTT
.	.	TRBV27	TRBJ1-2	CASGPSRSAHWGYTF	TGTGCCAGCGGACCCTCACGTTCGGCTCATTGGGGCTACACCTTC
.	.	TRBV7-9	TRBJ1-2	CASSLGGRPYGYTF	TGTGCCAGCAGCTTAGGGGGCAGACCCTATGGCTACACCTTC
.	.	TRBV6-5	TRBJ2-1	CASSYSISGNVKQFF	TGTGCCAGCAGTTACTCGATATCCGGGAATGTCAAGCAGTTCTTC
.	.	TRBV21-1	TRBJ1-4	CASSKRREKLFF	TGTGCCAGCAGCAAAAGGAGGGAAAAACTGTTTTTT
TRBD1	once	TRBV2	TRBJ2-7	CASILGTGRAYEQYF	TGTGCCAGCATCCTCGGGACAGGGAGGGCCTACGAGCAGTACTTC
.	.	TRBV2	TRBJ1-3	CASSVRWAGNTIYF	TGTGCCAGCAGTGTGAGGTGGGCTGGAAACACCATATATTTT
TRBD2	.	TRBV4-1	TRBJ2-3	CASAGDSDTQYF	TGCGCCAGCGCGGGGGACTCAGATACGCAGTATTTT
TRBD1	.	TRBV9	TRBJ2-5	CASSPPDREQETQYF	TGTGCCAGCAGCCCCCCGGACAGGGAGCAAGAGACCCAGTACTTC
.	.	TRBV7-8	TRBJ1-5	CASSPLGDTSNQPQHF	TGTGCCAGCAGCCCCCTGGGAGACACTAGCAATCAGCCCCAGCATTTT
.	.	TRBV6-5	TRBJ2-7	CASSYGLSYEQYF	TGTGCCAGCTCCTATGGACTATCCTACGAGCAGTACTTC
.	.	TRBV4-1	TRBJ1-2	CASSQGNRAYGYTF	TGCGCCAGCAGCCAAGGTAACAGGGCCTATGGCTACACCTTC
.	.	TRBV4-2	TRBJ1-2	CASSQETTGNYGYTF	TGTGCCAGCAGCCAAGAGACGACAGGAAACTATGGCTACACCTTC
.	.	TRBV11-2	TRBJ1-5	CASSLEGYNQPQHF	TGTGCCAGCAGCTTGGAGGGCTACAATCAGCCCCAGCATTTT
TRBD1	.	TRBV19	TRBJ1-1	CASSRQGRALNTEAFF	TGTGCCAGTAGTCGACAGGGTCGGGCGTTGAACACTGAAGCTTTCTTT